The source of this T cell receptor beta chain is a study of T cell responses to AZD1222 COVID-19 vaccine. General study findings and limits: Repertoire sampling happened only post peak T cell response. Targets within unmutated variant regions were reportedly found for nearly half of spike-specific TCRs. Donors were largely white British and mainly female; clonal diversity was possibly underestimated.

A word on this clone: The antigen is unknown.

The CDR3 sequence is 14 residues long. Trimming cost V 3 bases and J 10 bases, with 21 bases left between them. The germline V gene encodes CDR1 DFQATT and CDR2 SNEGSKA (reference sequence). Libraries were prepared by immunoSEQ multiplex PCR; TCRdb keeps only in-frame clonotypes and omits some of them. The sample has 130,000 or so clones, around 94% seen once; the top ten hold under 7.5%. The TCR comes from an adult in good health. The sequenced sample was peripheral blood, obtained on day 0 of AZD1222 vaccination. V and J are TRBV20-1 and TRBJ1-1; weak D call: TRBD1 (5 bases). This CDR3 is CSASGALGGAGAFF. The CDR3 DNA follows: TGCAGTGCTAGTGGGGCTCTAGGAGGGGCGGGAGCTTTCTTT.